This TCR beta chain is from a study of OX40 agonist ivuxolimab in advanced cancers. Study background: Participants averaged about 66 years of age (range roughly 20 to 90) and were around 83% male. Study-wide points: In the 0.1 to 3.0 mg/kg range, CD4+ and CD8+ blood T cells had expanded clonally by week 6. The authors did not determine the antigen specificity of the expanded peripheral T cells. Among the lowest levels of clonal expansion were found in partial responders at 0.1-3.0 mg/kg.

About this clone: Its antigen remains unidentified.

The CDR3 has 12 amino acids. V was cut by 1 base and J by 5 bases, with 5 bases left in between. Germline values: CDR1 LNHNV, CDR2 YYDKDF (reference sequence). TCRdb keeps only in-frame clones here, not all; method: immunoSEQ multiplex PCR. This sample yields approximately 77,000 clones, of which about 89% are seen a single time; around 1.7% belongs to the top ten. This receptor was identified in an adult with an advanced solid tumor such as melanoma, head and neck, liver or kidney cancer. Sequencing used CD4+ or CD8+ T cells sorted from blood, obtained in a trial of the OX40 agonist ivuxolimab. This chain uses TRBV15 with TRBJ2-5; D unclear. DNA for the CDR3: TGTGCCACCAGCAGAGGCGTTGAGACCCAGTACTTC. Amino acid sequence: CATSRGVETQYF.